The next 17 T cell receptor beta chains were all read from a single sample in a study of blood T cells in healthy people across ages. With a J-beta primer mix and a sample-barcoded 5' primer, a second PCR ran about 7 to 12 cycles. TCRdb reanalysed the 5' RACE reads using MiXCR and keeps one entry per CDR3 protein. The sample includes 850,000 to 1,000,000 distinct CDR3 sequences, roughly 47% seen only once; the top ten take about 21%. Sample: blood. The receptors originated from a woman aged 60-75 years in good health.

The rearrangement links TRBV7-2 to TRBJ2-7, with D possibly matching TRBD1 (7 bases). Trimming shortened V by 4 bases and J by 6 bases, and 13 bases separated the two germline ends. Germline CDR1 and CDR2: SGHTA and FQGNSA. There are 13 residues in the CDR3. The CDR3 DNA reads as TGTGCCAGCAGCTCGAACAGGGGAGGCGAGCAGTACTTC. This sequence encodes CASSSNRGGEQYF.

The sample holds a few counts of this clonotype. The genes are TRBV10-3 and TRBJ2-5, with 8 bases that match TRBD1. The J call may be incorrect, as the DNA end agrees better with TRBJ2-7. There are 13 residues in the CDR3. CDR1 and CDR2 from the germline V gene are ENHRY and SYGVKD. CDR3: CAISRTGLYEQYF. Here the CDR3 DNA reads TGTGCCATCTCACGGACAGGGCTATACGAGCAGTACTTC.

This clonotype was counted only a few times. The V gene is TRBV4-1, the J gene TRBJ2-7; a weak D match, TRBD1 (7 bases). The V and J ends lost 5 bases and 2 bases respectively, with 19 bases between them. The CDR3 loop spans 16 amino acids. The germline V gene encodes CDR1 MGHRA and CDR2 YSYEKL. The CDR3 loop is CASSANQGGATYEQYF. In DNA form, the CDR3 reads TGCGCCAGCAGCGCAAATCAGGGGGGTGCGACCTACGAGCAGTACTTC.

DNA of the CDR3: TGTGCCAGCAGTTTAATGAGTGGGGCCAACGTCCTGACTTTC. Translating gives CASSLMSGANVLTF. The J gene is TRBJ2-6, the V gene TRBV27; D remains ambiguous. The CDR3 length is 14 residues. V lost 2 bases and J lost 3, with 5 bases in between. The germline V gene has CDR1 MNHEY and CDR2 SMNVEV (reference sequence). The variable domain in full, with the rest retrieved from reference TRBV27 and TRBJ2-6, is EAQVTQNPRYLITVTGKKLTVTCSQNMNHEYMSWYRQDPGLGLRQIYYSMNVEVTDKGDVPEGYKVSRKEKRNFPLILESPSPNQTSLYFCASSLMSGANVLTFGAGSRLTVL.

The gene calls are TRBV3-1 and TRBJ2-7; TRBD2 matches 12 bases. The CDR3 has 16 amino acids. The J segment lost 2 bases and the V segment lost 1 base, leaving 3 bases of the junction unmatched. CDR1 is LGHDT, CDR2 YNNKEL, per germline (reference sequence). CDR3 amino acids: CASSQGLAGDTYEQYF. CDR3 nucleotides: TGTGCCAGCAGCCAAGGACTAGCGGGGGATACCTACGAGCAGTACTTC.

This clonotype has at least ten counts. The rearrangement links TRBV7-2 to TRBJ2-7; 9 nucleotides align to TRBD1. Germline V lookup: CDR1 SGHTA, CDR2 FQGNSA. With 0 bases clipped from V and 2 bases from J, the junction kept 8 bases outside the gene matches. CDR3 length equals 17 residues. The CDR3: CASSLAGHGTGPYEQYF. In DNA, the CDR3 is TGTGCCAGCAGCTTAGCGGGCCACGGGACAGGGCCCTACGAGCAGTACTTC.

This chain connects TRBV6-6 to TRBJ1-6; TRBD1 agrees at 7 bases. The germline gives CDR1 MNHNY, CDR2 SVGAGI (reference sequence). With 6 bases clipped from V and 10 bases from J, the junction kept 9 bases outside the gene matches. CDR3 size: 14 residues. CDR3: CASRPDRDGSPLHF. The CDR3 nucleotides are TGTGCCAGCAGACCCGACAGGGACGGGTCACCCCTCCACTTT.

The rearrangement uses TRBV3-1 and TRBJ2-5; D may be TRBD1 (6 bases). The V end lost 2 bases, the J end lost 2 bases, and 15 bases lay between the germline ends. The CDR3 has 16 residues. Germline V gene data show CDR1 as LGHDT and CDR2 as YNNKEL (reference sequence). CDR3: CASSQRTGTPQETQYF. In nucleotides, the CDR3 is TGTGCCAGCAGCCAAAGAACCGGGACACCACAAGAGACCCAGTACTTC.

The chain uses TRBV9 and TRBJ1-6; tentative D call: TRBD1 (6 bases). V was shortened by 0 bases and J by 6 bases, with 16 bases between the two germline ends. The germline gives CDR1 SGDLS, CDR2 YYNGEE. This CDR3 is built from 17 residues. CDR3 residues: CASSVAGEGGFNSPLHF. DNA of the CDR3: TGTGCCAGCAGCGTAGCGGGGGAAGGGGGATTTAATTCACCCCTCCACTTT.

DNA for the CDR3: TGTGCCAGCAGTCCCGGACAGGGACCCGACTACGAGCAGTACTTC. It translates to CASSPGQGPDYEQYF. This chain connects TRBV28 to TRBJ2-7; 8 bases map to TRBD1. This CDR3 is 15 amino acids long. The J segment lost 3 bases and the V segment lost 5 bases, leaving 9 bases of the junction unmatched. Germline V gene sequence: CDR1 MDHEN, CDR2 SYDVKM.

This clonotype was counted a few times. The CDR3 bases are TGTGCCAGCAGCCCCAGGACAGGGGCAATACAGATTCATCAGTACTTC. Protein: CASSPRTGAIQIHQYF. J is TRBJ2-4 and V is TRBV9; 9 bases match TRBD1. The CDR3 is 16 amino acids. J gave up 12 bases and V 4 bases, and 17 bases lay outside the gene matches. Germline CDR1 reads SGDLS; CDR2 reads YYNGEE.

This chain connects TRBV20-1 to TRBJ2-3, with D perhaps TRBD1 (6 bases). The CDR3 is made up of 11 amino acids. The V end lost 5 bases, the J end lost 7 bases, and 10 bases lay between the germline ends. Germline V CDR1 and CDR2: DFQATT, SNEGSKA (reference sequence). The CDR3 loop is CSAVGANTQYF. DNA of the CDR3: TGCAGTGCTGTGGGGGCCAATACGCAGTATTTT.

The chain joins TRBV5-1 to TRBJ2-5; 8 bases are a match to TRBD1. The V gene end was trimmed by 4 bases and the J gene end by 2 bases; junction bases not matched to a gene: 7. Germline V gene data show CDR1 as SGHRS and CDR2 as YFSETQ. The CDR3 contains 15 residues. CDR3 nucleotides: TGCGCCAGCAGCACAGGACAGGGTACACAAGAGACCCAGTACTTC. Encoded protein: CASSTGQGTQETQYF.

The rearrangement links TRBV5-6 to TRBJ2-4; D unclear. The J call is doubtful: the DNA matches TRBJ2-7 better. The CDR3 has 13 amino acids. Germline-derived CDR1 and CDR2 are SGHDT and YYEEEE. CDR3 amino acids: CASSMSGTYEQYF. The DNA for the CDR3 is TGTGCCAGCAGCATGTCAGGAACCTACGAGCAGTACTTC.

The chain uses TRBV3-1 and TRBJ2-4; possible D gene TRBD1, 6 bases. Germline values: CDR1 LGHDT, CDR2 YNNKEL (reference sequence). The CDR3 is 17 residues long. V was shortened by 1 base and J by 9 bases, with 22 bases between the two germline ends. For the CDR3, the DNA is TGTGCCAGCAGCCAAGGATTCTTCGAGGGGGTTAAGGGCATTCAGTACTTC. It specifies CASSQGFFEGVKGIQYF.

The gene calls are TRBV3-1 and TRBJ2-7, with TRBD2 identical over 9 bases. The CDR3 loop spans 16 amino acids. Germline CDR1 and CDR2: LGHDT and YNNKEL (reference sequence). Trimming removed 5 bases from V and 6 bases from J; junction bases left unmatched: 14. The CDR3 spells CASSSMTSGDQGEQYF. In nucleotides, the CDR3 is TGTGCCAGCAGCTCCATGACTAGCGGAGACCAAGGCGAGCAGTACTTC.

This chain connects TRBV12-5 to TRBJ2-2; D gene unclear. This CDR3 comprises 13 residues. The germline gives CDR1 LGHNT, CDR2 FRNRAP. The V end was cut by 4 bases, the J end by 4 bases, with 7 bases between. CDR3 residues: CASGSRITGELFF. CDR3 DNA sequence: TGTGCTAGTGGTTCCCGGATCACCGGGGAGCTGTTTTTT.